One sample yielded the 27 T cell receptor beta chains listed below, sequenced in a study of OX40 agonist ivuxolimab in advanced cancers. Library preparation was by the immunoSEQ multiplex PCR assay. TCRdb took this table from immuneACCESS and kept in-frame rearrangements with V and J called. Such tables lack part of the clones; where checked against another copy, unresolved V genes explain under half of the gap, and the rest is unexplained. The sample table holds 60,000 to 80,000 clones, of which roughly 80% were seen once. The ten largest make up approximately 5.6% of the sample. The specimen comprised CD4+ or CD8+ T cells sorted from blood, sampled in a trial of the OX40 agonist ivuxolimab. The receptors originated from an adult with an advanced solid tumor such as melanoma, head and neck, liver or kidney cancer.

The chain is built from TRBV11-2 and TRBJ2-5; D is uncertain. Germline V gene lookup returns CDR1 SGHAT and CDR2 FQNNGV. CDR3 size: 15 residues. V was trimmed by 2 bases and J by 7 bases, leaving 17 bases between them. The CDR3 nucleotides read TGTGCCAGCAGCTTACTGGCAGGCAGTATTGCGACCCAGTACTTC. Its protein is CASSLLAGSIATQYF.

The genes are TRBV2 and TRBJ1-2, with 7 bases aligning to TRBD1. The CDR3 covers 17 residues. Trimming took 1 base from V and 4 from J; bases not matched to a gene: 12. CDR1 and CDR2 from the germline V gene are SNHLY and FYNNEI. The DNA for the CDR3 is TGTGCCAGCAGTGAAGGACCCCAGGGGGTGATAACCTATGGCTACACCTTC. Protein: CASSEGPQGVITYGYTF.

V is TRBV29-1 and J is TRBJ1-1; D might be TRBD1 (5 bases). The CDR3 totals 13 residues. Germline values: CDR1 SQVTM, CDR2 ANQGSEA. V lost 4 bases to trimming and J lost 0 bases, with 9 bases between them. CDR3 residues: CSVVPGMNTEAFF. CDR3 nucleotide sequence: TGCAGCGTTGTGCCAGGGATGAACACTGAAGCTTTCTTT.

The chain has TRBV9 and TRBJ2-5; weak D call: TRBD2 (6 bases). The V and J ends lost 4 bases and 1 base respectively, with 14 bases between them. The CDR3 length is 15 residues. CDR1 and CDR2 from the germline V gene are SGDLS and YYNGEE. The CDR3 is CASSSASVPQETQYF. The CDR3, as DNA: TGTGCCAGCAGCAGTGCTAGCGTACCCCAAGAGACCCAGTACTTC.

The chain employs TRBV6-5 and TRBJ1-5; 7 nucleotides agree with TRBD1. The V gene end was trimmed by 5 bases and the J gene end by 6 bases; junction bases not matched to a gene: 4. CDR3 length equals 13 residues. CDR1 is MNHEY and CDR2 is SVGAGI in the germline V gene. In nucleotides, the CDR3 is TGTGCCAGCAGTCCGGCAGGGGGTCAGCCCCAGCATTTT. Amino acid sequence: CASSPAGGQPQHF.

The V call is TRBV7-8, the J call TRBJ2-7, with 7 nucleotides matching TRBD1. Losses at the gene ends were 6 bases for V and 5 bases for J; bases not matched to a gene: 10. CDR1 and CDR2 from the germline V gene are SGHVS and FQNEAQ. This CDR3 contains 14 residues. The CDR3 reads CASRTAGGSDEQYF. CDR3 bases: TGTGCCAGCAGGACTGCAGGGGGTTCGGACGAGCAGTACTTC.

The chain employs TRBV10-3 and TRBJ2-1, with D uncertain. Looked up from germline, CDR1 is ENHRY and CDR2 is SYGVKD. The CDR3 is made up of 10 amino acids. V was shortened by 4 bases and J by 7 bases, with 2 bases between the two germline ends. In nucleotides, the CDR3 is TGTGCCATCAGTGGGAATGAGCAGTTCTTC. Translation gives CAISGNEQFF.

The chain combines TRBV2 with TRBJ2-3; a possible D gene is TRBD2 (5 bases). The CDR3 length is 14 residues. Looked up from germline, CDR1 is SNHLY and CDR2 is FYNNEI. V gave up 8 bases and J gave up 2 bases, with 14 bases separating them. The DNA for the CDR3 is TGTGCCAGCGGAAGTGAGGGAGTCACAGATACGCAGTATTTT. Protein: CASGSEGVTDTQYF.

This clone has a handful of counts. The rearrangement uses TRBV10-1 and TRBJ2-3, with D possibly TRBD1 on 5 matching bases. Germline loops: CDR1 WNHNN, CDR2 SYGVQD (reference sequence). The CDR3 runs 15 residues. Trimming pared 5 bases from V and 4 bases from J, leaving 16 bases between. The CDR3 spells CASSSQGTGADTQYF. CDR3 DNA: TGCGCCAGCAGTTCCCAGGGAACTGGGGCAGATACGCAGTATTTT.

Note on this clone: Compared with germline, one end of the junction differs, possibly owing to a read error. This chain links TRBV7-2 with TRBJ2-1; D ambiguous. This CDR3 is built from 13 residues. Germline CDR1 is SGHTA and CDR2 is FQGNSA. The CDR3 bases are TGTGCCAGCAGTTTAGGACCCTCAGGTGAGCAGTTCTTC. Residues: CASSLGPSGEQFF.

The J gene is TRBJ1-5, the V gene TRBV2; D is uncertain. Trimming took 5 bases from V and 0 from J, leaving 11 bases between them. From germline, CDR1 is SNHLY and CDR2 FYNNEI. The CDR3 sequence is 15 residues long. The CDR3 sequence is CASSLDRNSNQPQHF. CDR3 sequence (DNA): TGTGCCAGCAGTCTCGATCGGAATAGCAATCAGCCCCAGCATTTT.

The chain uses TRBV4-3 and TRBJ2-7; 10 nucleotides agree with TRBD1. The CDR3 is made up of 15 amino acids. The V segment lost 0 bases and the J segment 4 bases; nucleotides outside the gene matches: 3. Germline lookup yields CDR1 LGHNA and CDR2 YSLEER. The CDR3 region has the DNA TGCGCCAGCAGCCAAGATAGGGACAGGGGTTACGAGCAGTACTTC. Protein: CASSQDRDRGYEQYF.

This sequence joins TRBV9 and TRBJ2-1; 9 nucleotides agree with TRBD2. Germline-derived CDR1 and CDR2 are SGDLS and YYNGEE. V shed 0 bases, J shed 10 bases, and the junction held 8 bases outside the gene matches. The CDR3 is 15 amino acids. CDR3 sequence reads: CASSVGSQTSGEQFF. The CDR3 DNA reads TGTGCCAGCAGCGTAGGCTCCCAGACTAGCGGCGAGCAGTTCTTC.

The gene calls are TRBV27 and TRBJ2-1; D gene uncertain. Germline CDR1 and CDR2: MNHEY and SMNVEV (reference sequence). CDR3 length equals 16 residues. Trimming pared 1 base from V and 1 base from J, leaving 11 bases between. The CDR3, as DNA: TGTGCCAGCAGTTTATTGCCCCTGCTATCCTACAATGAGCAGTTCTTC. It specifies CASSLLPLLSYNEQFF.

A single count supports this clone. V gene TRBV11-3 combines with J gene TRBJ1-1; D possibly corresponds to TRBD1 (6 bases). Germline CDR1 SGHNT, CDR2 YENEEA. Deletions cut 0 bases from V and 4 bases from J, with 9 bases between. The CDR3 is 14 residues long. CDR3 residues: CASSLDQGSTEAFF. The CDR3 region has the DNA TGTGCCAGCAGCTTAGATCAGGGGAGCACTGAAGCTTTCTTT. Drawing the rest from reference TRBV11-3 and TRBJ1-1, the complete variable domain is EAGVVQSPRYKIIEKKQPVAFWCNPISGHNTLYWYLQNLGQGPELLIRYENEEAVDDSQLPKDRFSAERLKGVDSTLKIQPAELGDSAVYLCASSLDQGSTEAFFGQGTRLTVV.

The chain links TRBV18 to TRBJ1-3; D not resolved. The CDR3 runs to 14 residues. From germline, CDR1 is KGHSH and CDR2 LQKENI. The ends were cut back, 0 bases at V and 5 bases at J, with 8 bases in the middle. In DNA form, the CDR3 reads TGTGCCAGCTCACCACCGGGAGACAGAAACACCATATATTTT. Translated: CASSPPGDRNTIYF.

There are a few counts of this clone. This chain uses TRBV28 with TRBJ1-1, with TRBD1 as a possible D gene (5 bases). This CDR3 region has 16 residues. V lost 6 bases, J lost 4 bases, and 21 bases lay in between. CDR1 MDHEN and CDR2 SYDVKM come from the germline V gene. The CDR3: CASSTHGEGRFTEAFF. The CDR3 region has the DNA TGTGCCAGCAGCACCCACGGCGAGGGGCGATTCACTGAAGCTTTCTTT. Supplemented by reference TRBV28 and TRBJ1-1, the full variable domain reads DVKVTQSSRYLVKRTGEKVFLECVQDMDHENMFWYRQDPGLGLRLIYFSYDVKMKEKGDIPEGYSVSREKKERFSLILESASTNQTSMYLCASSTHGEGRFTEAFFGQGTRLTVV.

The chain joins TRBV6-6 to TRBJ2-3; D possibly uses TRBD1 or TRBD2 (5 bases each). The CDR3 sequence is 15 residues long. Germline V gives CDR1 MNHNY, CDR2 SVGAGI (reference sequence). V was shortened by 6 bases and J by 1 base, with 14 bases between the two germline ends. CDR3 protein: CASSPGTAGTDTQYF. CDR3 coding DNA: TGTGCCAGCAGCCCCGGGACCGCGGGCACAGATACGCAGTATTTT.

V is TRBV5-4 and J is TRBJ2-5; TRBD2 is a possible D gene (5 bases). Germline CDR1 and CDR2: SGHNT and YYREEE (reference sequence). V was pared by 4 bases and J by 3 bases, with 16 bases between. CDR3 length: 15 amino acids. CDR3 nucleotides: TGTGCCAGCAGCGGGAGCGGCTGGGCCGAAGAGACCCAGTACTTC. This gives the protein CASSGSGWAEETQYF.

This clone has just one count. The chain recombines TRBV30 with TRBJ2-5; 8 bases align to TRBD2. The V gene's germline CDR1 is GTSNPN and CDR2 SVGIG (reference sequence). V trimming: 2 bases; J trimming: 5 bases; junction bases outside the gene matches: 19. The CDR3 has 18 residues. CDR3 sequence reads: CAWSNRVGAGGRAETQYF. The DNA for the CDR3 is TGTGCCTGGAGTAATCGGGTCGGCGCGGGAGGAAGGGCGGAGACCCAGTACTTC.

This chain links TRBV19 with TRBJ1-6; 9 bases are a match to TRBD1. The CDR3 sequence is 15 residues long. Germline loops: CDR1 LNHDA, CDR2 SQIVND (reference sequence). Trimming at V came to 1 base and at J to 9 bases, leaving 4 bases not matched to a gene. CDR3 bases: TGTGCCAGTAGTATAGCTGGGACAGGGACTTCACCCCTCCACTTT. It codes for CASSIAGTGTSPLHF.

The table lists this clone with a few counts. J is TRBJ1-5 and V is TRBV30; TRBD1 aligns across 8 bases. The V gene's germline CDR1 is GTSNPN and CDR2 SVGIG (reference sequence). Trimming cost V 1 base and J 0 bases; bases outside gene matches: 8. The length of the CDR3 is 17 residues. The DNA of the CDR3 is TGTGCCTGGAGTGACAAAGGACAGGGCCTTAGCAATCAGCCCCAGCATTTT. This sequence encodes CAWSDKGQGLSNQPQHF.

CDR3 nucleotide sequence: TGTGCCAGCGTTGACAGGGGGCGCGCGACCCAGTACTTC. The encoded protein is CASVDRGRATQYF. The rearrangement joins TRBV6-1 to TRBJ2-5, with 10 bases aligning to TRBD1. This CDR3 spans 13 amino acids. The V gene end was trimmed by 8 bases and the J gene end by 7 bases; junction bases not matched to a gene: 7. From germline, CDR1 is MNHNS and CDR2 SASEGT.

J is TRBJ2-7 and V is TRBV5-3; weak D call: TRBD2 (6 bases). TRBV5-3 is designated an ORF whose function remains uncertain. The V end lost 2 bases, the J end lost 0 bases, and 15 bases lay between the germline ends. The CDR3 is 16 amino acids. In DNA, the CDR3 is TGTGCCAGAAGCTTTTATCTGACGACTAGCTCCTACGAGCAGTACTTC. Its translation is CARSFYLTTSSYEQYF.

The chain joins TRBV4-1 to TRBJ2-6; D not resolved. The CDR3 extends over 13 amino acids. The V gene's germline CDR1 is MGHRA and CDR2 YSYEKL. V lost 1 base to trimming and J lost 2 bases, with 0 bases between them. The CDR3 DNA follows: TGCGCCAGCAGCCAAGCTGGGGCCAACGTCCTGACTTTC. Translated: CASSQAGANVLTF.

This clone was found once. V is TRBV7-9 and J is TRBJ2-7, with D possibly matching TRBD1 (5 bases). CDR1 SEHNR and CDR2 FQNEAQ come from the germline V gene (reference sequence). V lost 0 bases and J 5 bases, leaving 17 bases between the germline ends. The CDR3 sequence is 16 residues long. The CDR3: CASSLAGRELGDEQYF. The CDR3 nucleotides are TGTGCCAGCAGCTTAGCGGGCAGGGAATTGGGCGACGAGCAGTACTTC.

Note on this clone: Other nucleotide sequences from this sample produce the same CDR3. The chain links TRBV5-8 to TRBJ1-1; D ambiguous. This CDR3 has 12 residues. CDR1 and CDR2 from the germline V gene are SGHTS and YDEGEE. V was pared by 4 bases and J by 1 base, with 5 bases between. The CDR3 bases are TGTGCCAGCAGCGTTCCGAACACTGAAGCTTTCTTT. Its protein is CASSVPNTEAFF.